A selection of T cell receptor beta chains follows, all from one sample in a study of T cell responses to AZD1222 COVID-19 vaccine. This table comes from immunoSEQ multiplex PCR, and its TCRdb copy is limited to in-frame clones, with some not included. The table includes some 150,000 clones, about nine tenths detected once. The sequences come from peripheral blood, collected on day 0 of AZD1222 vaccination. The source is an adult in good health. CDR3s include the opening cysteine and the closing phenylalanine or tryptophan. The size entry is marked missing in some rows and otherwise reads once, few, many or a size class.

clone_size	v_call	j_call	cdr3_aa
NA	TRBV25-1	TRBJ1-4	CASRTHYYRGGEEKLFF
NA	TRBV4-3	TRBJ1-5	CASSQDSGSPQHF
NA	TRBV5-6	TRBJ1-2	CASSLEFGQAVYGYTF
NA	TRBV15	TRBJ2-3	CATSRLAGSTDTQYF
NA	TRBV11-2	TRBJ2-1	CASSLTGAGDEQFF
once	TRBV5-1	TRBJ1-2	CASSLAVDSVYGYTF
NA	TRBV6-2/TRBV6-3	TRBJ2-2	CASRQGDPRTGELFF
NA	TRBV5-6	TRBJ1-1	CASSVSRLQNTEAFF
NA	TRBV3-1/TRBV3-2	TRBJ2-1	CASSQESDEQFF
NA	TRBV2	TRBJ1-6	CASMYRERGSPLHF
NA	TRBV7-2	TRBJ1-3	CASSSSRSGNTIYF
NA	TRBV6-1	TRBJ1-6	CASSEQVPGGSPLHF
once	TRBV6-5	TRBJ1-1	CASLQGPANTEAFF
NA	TRBV5-1	TRBJ2-7	CASSQGGVPYEQYF
NA	TRBV5-4	TRBJ2-2	CASSLAPRGLNTGELFF
NA	TRBV6-6	TRBJ2-2	CASSLAGVGTGELFF
NA	TRBV6-1	TRBJ2-7	CASSETRAGWVNEQYF
NA	TRBV5-1	TRBJ2-5	CASSQGEETQYF
NA	TRBV19	TRBJ2-7	CASSWRSRGPSSYEQYF
NA	TRBV24-1	TRBJ2-7	CATSGQPPYEQYF
NA	TRBV7-2	TRBJ1-5	CASSLAVGYGQPQHF
NA	TRBV19	TRBJ2-1	CASSRGGINEQFF
few	TRBV23-1	TRBJ1-2	CASSDRGRVERGYTF
NA	TRBV10-3	TRBJ1-2	CAISESNRGFLGGYTF
NA	TRBV12-3/TRBV12-4	TRBJ2-1	CASSLAAAEQFF
NA	TRBV11-3	TRBJ2-2	CASSKGTGAGELFF
NA	TRBV11-2	TRBJ1-2	CASSPVGGVYGYTF
NA	TRBV7-2	TRBJ2-2	CASSLRADTGELFF
many	TRBV15	TRBJ1-4	CATSRDWTGVAKLFF
NA	TRBV2	TRBJ2-7	CASSVGGGSEQYF
NA	TRBV19	TRBJ2-7	CASSRRLAGDYEQYF
NA	TRBV5-5	TRBJ2-7	CASLGQGGYEQYF